This T cell receptor beta chain is drawn from a study of post-analysis software for immune sequencing data. Overall study results and limits: Controls showed significantly higher normalized Chao1 diversity than did multiple sclerosis patients. Relative to controls, patients had five TRBV segments at higher frequency, with TRBV5-6, TRBV5-1 and TRBV20-1 among these.

The germline CDR1 and CDR2 sequences are MDHEN and SYDVKM. This CDR3 is built from 14 residues. Trimming stripped 3 bases from V and 4 bases from J, with 12 bases between. The library was made from cDNA and included unique molecular identifiers. TCRdb itself ran the PCR reads through MiXCR, one entry per CDR3 protein. Counted here are roughly 650,000 distinct CDR3 sequences, 59% occurring once; the ten biggest clones make up approximately 11%. Regarding this clonotype: Its antigen remains unknown.

The specimen was blood. The TCR comes from a girl aged 2 to 10 with multiple sclerosis. The chain carries TRBV28 and TRBJ1-2; the D is unclear. The CDR3 sequence is CASSFVGVGYGYTF. As DNA, the CDR3 is TGTGCCAGCAGTTTCGTTGGGGTCGGCTATGGCTACACCTTC.